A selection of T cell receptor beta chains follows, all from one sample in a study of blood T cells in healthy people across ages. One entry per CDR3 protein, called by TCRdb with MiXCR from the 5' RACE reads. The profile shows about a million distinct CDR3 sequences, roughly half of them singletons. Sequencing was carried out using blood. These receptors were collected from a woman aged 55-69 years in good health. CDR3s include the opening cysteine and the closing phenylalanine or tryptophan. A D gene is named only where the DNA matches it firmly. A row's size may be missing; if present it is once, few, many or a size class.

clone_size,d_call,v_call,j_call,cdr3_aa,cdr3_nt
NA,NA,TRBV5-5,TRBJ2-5,CASSLGGSRETQYF,TGTGCCAGCAGCTTGGGAGGGTCACGGGAGACCCAGTACTTC
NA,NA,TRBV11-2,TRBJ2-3,CASSLVGGKTSTDTQYF,TGTGCCAGCAGCTTAGTCGGGGGTAAGACTAGCACAGATACGCAGTATTTT
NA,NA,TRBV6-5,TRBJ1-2,CASSYSRSGGYTF,TGTGCCAGCAGTTACTCAAGATCGGGGGGCTACACCTTC
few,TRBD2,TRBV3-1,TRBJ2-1,CASSRTSHEQFF,TGTGCCAGCAGCCGGACTAGTCATGAGCAGTTCTTC
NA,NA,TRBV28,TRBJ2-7,CASSPPGRDSYEQYF,TGTGCCAGCAGTCCCCCCGGGCGGGACTCCTACGAGCAGTACTTC
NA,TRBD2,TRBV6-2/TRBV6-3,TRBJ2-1,CASSTLFSGKYNEQFF,TGTGCCAGCAGTACCCTGTTTAGCGGGAAATACAATGAGCAGTTCTTC
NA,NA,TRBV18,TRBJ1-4,CASSPGESPEKLFF,TGTGCCAGCTCGCCGGGGGAGAGTCCGGAAAAACTGTTTTTT
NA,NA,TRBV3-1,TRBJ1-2,CASSPSDRWKGYTF,TGTGCCAGCAGCCCGTCCGACAGATGGAAAGGCTACACCTTC
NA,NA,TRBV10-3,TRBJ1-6,CAIMEGGAKNSPLHF,TGTGCCATCATGGAAGGAGGGGCTAAGAATTCACCCCTCCACTTT
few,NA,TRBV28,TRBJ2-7,CASSRRDYNSYEQYF,TGTGCCAGCAGCCGACGAGACTACAACTCCTACGAGCAGTACTTC
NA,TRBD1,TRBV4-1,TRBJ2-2,CASSQPTGDTGELFF,TGCGCCAGCAGCCAACCGACAGGGGACACCGGGGAGCTGTTTTTT
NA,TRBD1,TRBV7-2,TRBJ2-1,CASSLAQGVEQFF,TGCGCCAGCAGCTTAGCGCAGGGGGTTGAGCAGTTCTTC
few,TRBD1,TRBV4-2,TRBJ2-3,CASSQVDRESTDTQYF,TGTGCCAGCAGCCAAGTAGACAGGGAAAGCACAGATACGCAGTATTTT
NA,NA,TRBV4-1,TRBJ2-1,CASSHQADTYNEQFF,TGCGCCAGCAGCCATCAAGCGGATACCTACAATGAGCAGTTCTTC
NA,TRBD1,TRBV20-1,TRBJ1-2,CSAPNRGSYGYTF,TGCAGTGCACCAAACAGGGGATCATATGGCTACACCTTC
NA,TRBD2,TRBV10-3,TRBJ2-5,CAISDGLAGGETQYF,TGTGCCATCAGTGACGGCCTAGCGGGAGGAGAGACCCAGTACTTC
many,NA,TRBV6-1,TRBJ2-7,CASSREGQGSNEQYF,TGTGCCAGCAGTCGGGAGGGACAGGGTTCGAACGAGCAGTACTTC
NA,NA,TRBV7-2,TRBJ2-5,CASSLEWEVTQYF,TGTGCCAGTAGTTTAGAGTGGGAAGTGACCCAGTACTTC
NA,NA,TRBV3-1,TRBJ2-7,CASSPMLTVVYEQYF,TGTGCCAGCAGCCCAATGTTAACCGTAGTATACGAGCAGTACTTC
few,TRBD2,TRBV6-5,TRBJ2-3,CASSYSRLAVPDTQYF,TGTGCCAGCAGTTACTCGAGACTAGCAGTCCCAGATACGCAGTATTTT
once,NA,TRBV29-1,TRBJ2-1,CSVVGAGQNEQFF,TGCAGCGTTGTCGGAGCCGGCCAAAATGAGCAGTTCTTC
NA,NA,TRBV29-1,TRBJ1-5,CSVGAGAGQPQHF,TGCAGCGTTGGTGCGGGGGCTGGTCAGCCCCAGCATTTT
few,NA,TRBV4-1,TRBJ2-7,CASSQGLAVDYEQYF,TGCGCCAGCAGCCAAGGTCTCGCGGTAGACTACGAGCAGTACTTC
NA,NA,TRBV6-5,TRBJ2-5,CASSNLGEETQYF,TGTGCCAGCAGCAACTTGGGGGAGGAGACCCAGTACTTC
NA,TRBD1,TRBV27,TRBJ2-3,CASSPLMTGEVPDTQYF,TGTGCCAGCAGTCCGTTAATGACAGGGGAGGTCCCAGATACGCAGTATTTT
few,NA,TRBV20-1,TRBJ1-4,CSAQGFRTNEKLFF,TGCAGTGCCCAGGGGTTTCGGACTAATGAAAAACTGTTTTTT
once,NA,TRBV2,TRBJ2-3,CASMRGRGTDTQYF,TGTGCCAGCATGCGGGGGCGCGGGACAGATACGCAGTATTTT
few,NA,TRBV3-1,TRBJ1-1,CASSQGHREAFF,TGTGCCAGCAGCCAAGGACACAGAGAAGCTTTCTTT
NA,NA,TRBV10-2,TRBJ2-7,CASSAVGEQYF,TGCGCCAGCAGTGCGGTAGGGGAGCAGTACTTC
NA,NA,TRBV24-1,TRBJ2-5,CATSDLGSSLGSNEQYF,TGTGCCACCAGTGATTTGGGATCGAGCCTAGGTTCCAATGAGCAGTACTTC
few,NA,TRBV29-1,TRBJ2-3,CSMGGTDTQYF,TGCAGCATGGGGGGCACAGATACGCAGTATTTT
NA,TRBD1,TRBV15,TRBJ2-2,CATSGGQAAGELFF,TGTGCCACCAGCGGGGGACAGGCGGCCGGGGAGCTGTTTTTT
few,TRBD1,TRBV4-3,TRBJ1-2,CASSRGTATNYGYTF,TGCGCCAGCAGCCGAGGGACAGCTACTAACTATGGCTACACCTTC
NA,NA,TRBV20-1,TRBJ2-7,CSASRDRKSYEQYF,TGCAGTGCTAGTAGGGACCGGAAGAGCTACGAGCAGTACTTC
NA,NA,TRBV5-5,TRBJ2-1,CASSWAEMNYNEQFF,TGTGCCAGCAGCTGGGCGGAGATGAACTACAATGAGCAGTTCTTC
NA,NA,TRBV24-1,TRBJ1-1,CATKRGSNTEAFF,TGTGCCACCAAGCGGGGCTCGAACACTGAAGCTTTCTTT